This T cell receptor (beta chain) was profiled in a study of response to subunit inactivated influenza vaccine. This CDR3 region has 13 residues. V lost 5 bases to trimming and J lost 6 bases, with 11 bases between them. Germline V gives CDR1 ENHRY, CDR2 SYGVKD. TCRdb used MiXCR to reprocess the RT-PCR reads, holding one entry per CDR3 protein. Among around 320,000 distinct CDR3 sequences listed, 20% to 25% were seen once. This clonotype was counted a few times. What it binds is unknown. Findings of the study overall: The authors suggested that few new T cells are recruited per seasonal influenza vaccination.

The rearrangement joins TRBV10-3 to TRBJ2-1; maybe TRBD2 (6 bases). Here the sequenced sample was PBMCs from blood, taken less than 22 months after vaccination. This sequence originates from a man between 50 and 75 years old who received an inactivated influenza vaccine. CDR3 sequence reads: CAISRDSRNEQFF. The CDR3 nucleotides are TGTGCCATCAGTCGGGACTCCCGCAATGAGCAGTTCTTC.